Listed below are T cell receptor beta chains from one sample, sequenced in a study of identical twins. TCRdb passed the 5' RACE reads through MiXCR, listing each CDR3 protein once. Of around 1.7 million distinct CDR3 sequences in the sample, 32% were seen once. The specimen sequenced was cord blood. Source of these receptors: a newborn girl in good health. The conserved cysteine and the conserved F or W are not part of the CDR3 here.

TRBV20-1 SARTSGVGELF
TRBV19 ASSALRGLDTEAF
TRBV7-2 ASSLDTSIQY
TRBV13 ASSPMGTSGSTDTQY
TRBV24-1 ATSDRVANYGYT
TRBV7-9 ASSLALGTGEKLF
TRBV20-1 SANGLAGSLNGF
TRBV3-1 ASSPRVTGGNQPQH
TRBV5-1 ASSLPGRMNTEAF
TRBV7-2 ASSLFGYRREQF
TRBV27 ASSPQNLAGVMNEQF
TRBV4-1 ASSRHVLLLGLAGIVDEQY
TRBV20-1 SARDGAGNYGYT
TRBV6-5 ASSKGAGELF
TRBV9 ASSVTGNANYGYT
TRBV28 ASSLASDGQF
TRBV7-2 ASSPLAGLNTQY
TRBV27 ASSFHDSYEQY
TRBV9 ASSITGLRTGAF
TRBV3-1 ASSLRVDYGYT
TRBV18 ASCSIRYNEQF
TRBV3-1 ASSQEWAVGPYVKGYT
TRBV12-3/TRBV12-4 ASSSPGATRNYGYT
TRBV20-1 SVWNGRGETQY